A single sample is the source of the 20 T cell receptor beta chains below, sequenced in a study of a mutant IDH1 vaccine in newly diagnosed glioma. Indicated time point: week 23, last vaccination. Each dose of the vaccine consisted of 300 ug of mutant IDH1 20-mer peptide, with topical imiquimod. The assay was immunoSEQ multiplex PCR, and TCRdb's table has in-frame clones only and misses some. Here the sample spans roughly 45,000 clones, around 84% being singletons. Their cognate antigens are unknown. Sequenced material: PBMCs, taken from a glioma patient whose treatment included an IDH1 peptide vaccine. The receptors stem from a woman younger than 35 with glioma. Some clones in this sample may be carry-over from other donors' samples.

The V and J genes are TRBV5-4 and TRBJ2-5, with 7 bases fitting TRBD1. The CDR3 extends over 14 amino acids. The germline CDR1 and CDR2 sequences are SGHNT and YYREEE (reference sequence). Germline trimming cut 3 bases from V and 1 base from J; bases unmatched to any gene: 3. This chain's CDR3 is CASSSGQIQETQYF. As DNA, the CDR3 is TGTGCCAGCAGCTCGGGACAGATCCAAGAGACCCAGTACTTC.

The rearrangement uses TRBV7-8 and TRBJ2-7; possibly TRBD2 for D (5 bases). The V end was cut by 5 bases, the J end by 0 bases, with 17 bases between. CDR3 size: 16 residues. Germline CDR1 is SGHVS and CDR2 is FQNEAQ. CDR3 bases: TGTGCCAGCAGCCCGACAACGGGAATTGACTCCTACGAGCAGTACTTC. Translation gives CASSPTTGIDSYEQYF. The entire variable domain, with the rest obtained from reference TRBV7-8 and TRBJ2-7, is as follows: GAGVSQSPRYKVAKRGQDVALRCDPISGHVSLFWYQQALGQGPEFLTYFQNEAQLDKSGLPSDRFFAERPEGSVSTLKIQRTQQEDSAVYLCASSPTTGIDSYEQYFGPGTRLTVT.

The DNA of the CDR3 is TGTGCCAGCAGTCCGATAGGCTCTGGGGCCAACGTCCTGACTTTC. Its protein product is CASSPIGSGANVLTF. The rearrangement joins TRBV5-6 to TRBJ2-6; no firm D call. Looked up from germline, CDR1 is SGHDT and CDR2 is YYEEEE. The CDR3 is 15 amino acids. V was cut by 5 bases and J by 0 bases, with 9 bases left in between.

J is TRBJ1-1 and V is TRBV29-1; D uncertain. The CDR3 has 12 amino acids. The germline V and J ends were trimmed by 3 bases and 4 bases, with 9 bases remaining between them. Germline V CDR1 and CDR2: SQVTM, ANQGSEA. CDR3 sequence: CSVDVVGTEAFF. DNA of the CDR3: TGCAGCGTTGATGTGGTAGGCACTGAAGCTTTCTTT.

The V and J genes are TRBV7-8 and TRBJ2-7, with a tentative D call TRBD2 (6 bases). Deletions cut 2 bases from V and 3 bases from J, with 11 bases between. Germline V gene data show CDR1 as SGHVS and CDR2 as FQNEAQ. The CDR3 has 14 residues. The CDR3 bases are TGTGCCAGCAGCTTATCCCCAGCGGGCTACGAGCAGTACTTC. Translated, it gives CASSLSPAGYEQYF.

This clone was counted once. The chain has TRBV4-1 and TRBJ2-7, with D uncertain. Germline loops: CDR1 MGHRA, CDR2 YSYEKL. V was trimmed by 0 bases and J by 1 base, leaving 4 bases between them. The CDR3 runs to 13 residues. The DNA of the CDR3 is TGCGCCAGCAGCCAAGACAGTTCCTACGAGCAGTACTTC. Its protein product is CASSQDSSYEQYF.

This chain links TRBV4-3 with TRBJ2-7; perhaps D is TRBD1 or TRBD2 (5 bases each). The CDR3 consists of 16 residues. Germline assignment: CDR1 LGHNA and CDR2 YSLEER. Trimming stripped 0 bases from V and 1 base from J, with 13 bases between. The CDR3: CASSQDLGDLSYEQYF. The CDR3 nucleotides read TGCGCCAGCAGCCAAGATCTTGGGGACCTATCCTACGAGCAGTACTTC.

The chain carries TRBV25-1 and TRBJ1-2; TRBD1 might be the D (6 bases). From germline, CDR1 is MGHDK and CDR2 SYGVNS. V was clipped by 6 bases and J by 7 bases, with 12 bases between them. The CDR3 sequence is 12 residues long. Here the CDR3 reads CASRQGIGGYTF. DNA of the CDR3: TGTGCCAGCAGACAGGGTATTGGTGGCTACACCTTC.

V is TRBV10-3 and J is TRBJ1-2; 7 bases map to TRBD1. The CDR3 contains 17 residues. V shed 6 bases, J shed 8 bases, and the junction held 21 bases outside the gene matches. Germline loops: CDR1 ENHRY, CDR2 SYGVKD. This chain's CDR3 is CAISQWDGVGGGGGYTF. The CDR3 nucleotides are TGTGCCATCAGCCAGTGGGATGGGGTCGGAGGGGGCGGAGGCTACACCTTC.

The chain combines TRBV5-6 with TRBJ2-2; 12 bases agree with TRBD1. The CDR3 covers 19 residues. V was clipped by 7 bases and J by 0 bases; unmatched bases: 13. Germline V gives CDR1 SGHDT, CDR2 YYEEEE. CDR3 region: CASLTSGTGGFANTGELFF. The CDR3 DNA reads TGTGCCAGCCTCACGTCCGGGACAGGGGGCTTCGCGAACACCGGGGAGCTGTTTTTT.

CDR3 region: CASSVAPDSPGGNTEAFF. DNA of the CDR3: TGTGCCAGCAGCGTAGCCCCGGACAGCCCGGGGGGGAACACTGAAGCTTTCTTT. The chain is built from TRBV9 and TRBJ1-1; tentatively, D is TRBD1 (6 bases). Germline V CDR1 and CDR2: SGDLS, YYNGEE. The CDR3 runs 18 residues. V was clipped by 0 bases and J by 1 base, with 19 bases between them.

For the CDR3, the DNA is TGCGCCAGCAGCCAGGGGGGGGGCCTCGGAGAGACCCAGTACTTC. Translation gives CASSQGGGLGETQYF. V gene TRBV4-3 combines with J gene TRBJ2-5; possibly TRBD2 for D (7 bases). Germline CDR1 is LGHNA and CDR2 is YSLEER. This CDR3 comprises 15 residues. V lost 3 bases and J lost 4, with 15 bases in between.

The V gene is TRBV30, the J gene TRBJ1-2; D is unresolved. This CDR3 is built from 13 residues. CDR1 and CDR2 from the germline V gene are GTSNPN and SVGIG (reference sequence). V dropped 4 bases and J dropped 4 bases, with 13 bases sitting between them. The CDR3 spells CAWKFNSSYGYTF. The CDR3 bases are TGTGCCTGGAAATTTAACAGCTCCTATGGCTACACCTTC.

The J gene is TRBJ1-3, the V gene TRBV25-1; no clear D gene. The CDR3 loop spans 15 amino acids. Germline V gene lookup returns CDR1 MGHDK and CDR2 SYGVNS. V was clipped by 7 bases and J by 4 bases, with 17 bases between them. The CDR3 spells CASTNGGSGGNTIYF. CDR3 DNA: TGTGCCAGCACTAACGGAGGCAGTGGGGGAAACACCATATATTTT.

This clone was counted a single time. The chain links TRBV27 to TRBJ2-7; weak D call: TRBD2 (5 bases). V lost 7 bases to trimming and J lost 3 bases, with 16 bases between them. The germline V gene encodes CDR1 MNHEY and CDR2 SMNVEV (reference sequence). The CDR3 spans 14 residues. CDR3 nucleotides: TGTGCCAGCACCAGCCCGGCGGGCCACTACGAGCAGTACTTC. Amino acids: CASTSPAGHYEQYF.

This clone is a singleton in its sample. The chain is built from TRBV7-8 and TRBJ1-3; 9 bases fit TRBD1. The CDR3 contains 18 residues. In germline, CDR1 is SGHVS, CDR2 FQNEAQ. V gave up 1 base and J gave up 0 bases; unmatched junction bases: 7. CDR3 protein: CASSLVTGGFFSGNTIYF. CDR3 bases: TGTGCCAGCAGCTTAGTGACAGGGGGTTTTTTCTCTGGAAACACCATATATTTT. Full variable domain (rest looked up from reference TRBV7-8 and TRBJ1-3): GAGVSQSPRYKVAKRGQDVALRCDPISGHVSLFWYQQALGQGPEFLTYFQNEAQLDKSGLPSDRFFAERPEGSVSTLKIQRTQQEDSAVYLCASSLVTGGFFSGNTIYFGEGSWLTVV.

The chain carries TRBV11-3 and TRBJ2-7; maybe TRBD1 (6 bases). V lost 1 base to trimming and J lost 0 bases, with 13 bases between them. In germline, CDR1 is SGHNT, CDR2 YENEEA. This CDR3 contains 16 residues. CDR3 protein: CASSLVGAISSYEQYF. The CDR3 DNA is TGTGCCAGCAGCTTAGTGGGGGCGATCAGCTCCTACGAGCAGTACTTC.

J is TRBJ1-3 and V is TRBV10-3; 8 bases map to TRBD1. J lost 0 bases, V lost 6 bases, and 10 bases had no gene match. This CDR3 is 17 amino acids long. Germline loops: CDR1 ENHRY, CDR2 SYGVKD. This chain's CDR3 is CAIRARTGSLSGNTIYF. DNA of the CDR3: TGTGCCATCAGGGCCCGGACAGGGTCCCTCTCTGGAAACACCATATATTTT.

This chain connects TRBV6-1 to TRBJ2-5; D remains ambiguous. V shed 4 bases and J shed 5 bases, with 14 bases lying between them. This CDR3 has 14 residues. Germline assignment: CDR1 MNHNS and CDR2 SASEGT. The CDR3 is CASSGRSLRETQYF. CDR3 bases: TGTGCCAGCAGTGGCAGGTCCCTCAGGGAGACCCAGTACTTC.

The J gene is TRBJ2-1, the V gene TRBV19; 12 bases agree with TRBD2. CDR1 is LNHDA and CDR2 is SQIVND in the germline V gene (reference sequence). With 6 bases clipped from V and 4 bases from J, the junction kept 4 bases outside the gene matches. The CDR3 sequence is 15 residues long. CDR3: CASSSGTSGYNEQFF. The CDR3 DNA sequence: TGTGCCAGTAGCTCCGGGACTAGCGGGTACAATGAGCAGTTCTTC.